This entry describes one TCR beta chain. With V trimmed by 1 base and J by 3 bases, 5 bases remained unmatched. Looked up from germline, CDR1 is LGHDT and CDR2 is YNNKEL (reference sequence). CDR3 size: 16 residues. The data are from a study of blood T cell repertoires in COVID-19. Study-wide context: Some COVID-19 samples were acute and others convalescent; all came from the United States, Italy and Spain. PBMCs, B-cell-depleted T cells, or T cells provided the cDNA or gDNA that made up the material.

Seattle patients were enrolled during active infection and followed longitudinally. How the authors handled the data: Estimation of nucleated cell counts was performed using reference gene primer amplification. Data came from immunoSEQ multiplex PCR; TCRdb stores just in-frame clones and leaves some out. V and J calls and clone size are those listed in that table; D and trimming were worked out from the DNA. The repertoire holds about 210,000 clones, with 85% as singletons. This TCR derives from a man aged 50 to 59 with COVID-19, enrolled during active disease. The chain has TRBV3-1 (or the pseudogene TRBV3-2) and TRBJ2-7; TRBD1 aligns across 11 bases. The source material was peripheral blood. In nucleotides, the CDR3 is TGTGCCAGCAGCCAAGGTTTCGGGACAGGGGGCTACGAGCAGTACTTC. Translation: CASSQGFGTGGYEQYF.